What follows describes a single T cell receptor (beta chain). Germline V gene lookup returns CDR1 WNHNN and CDR2 SYGVQD (reference sequence). The length of the CDR3 is 13 residues. V was pared by 5 bases and J by 0 bases, with 7 bases between. The data originate from a study of control samples from healthy donors and cancer patients. Here immunoSEQ multiplex PCR was the method, and the copy in TCRdb shows in-frame clones only, minus some. The sample yields tens of thousands of clones, less than 90% seen once. The rearrangement uses TRBV10-1 and TRBJ1-2; D remains ambiguous. The material sequenced was blood. The sequence was obtained from a woman in her seventies in good health. The CDR3 DNA reads as TGCGCCAGCAGTATGGATTCTAACTATGGCTACACCTTC. It translates to CASSMDSNYGYTF.